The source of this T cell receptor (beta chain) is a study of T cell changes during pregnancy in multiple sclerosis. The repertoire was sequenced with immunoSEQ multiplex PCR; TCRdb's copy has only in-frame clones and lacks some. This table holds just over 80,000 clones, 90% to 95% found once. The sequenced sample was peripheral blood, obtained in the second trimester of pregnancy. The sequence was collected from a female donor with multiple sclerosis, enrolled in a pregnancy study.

The CDR3 loop is CASMSGGSYEQYF. CDR3 nucleotides: TGTGCCAGCATGTCCGGGGGGTCCTACGAGCAGTACTTC. This chain joins TRBV6-1 and TRBJ2-7; 7 bases line up with TRBD2. This CDR3 region has 13 residues. V was clipped by 7 bases and J by 1 base; unmatched bases: 4. The germline V gene encodes CDR1 MNHNS and CDR2 SASEGT.